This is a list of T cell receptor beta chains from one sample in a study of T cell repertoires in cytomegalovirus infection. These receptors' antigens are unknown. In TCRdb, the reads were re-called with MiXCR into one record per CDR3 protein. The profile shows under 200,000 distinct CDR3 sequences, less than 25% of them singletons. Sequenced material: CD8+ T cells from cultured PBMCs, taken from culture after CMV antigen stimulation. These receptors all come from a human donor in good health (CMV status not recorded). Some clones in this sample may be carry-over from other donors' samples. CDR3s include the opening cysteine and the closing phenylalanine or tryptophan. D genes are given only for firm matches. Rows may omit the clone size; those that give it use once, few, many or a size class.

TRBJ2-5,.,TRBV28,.,TGTGCCAGCAGTTTTAATAGAAAGGTGGGGGGAGAGACCCAGTACTTC,CASSFNRKVGGETQYF
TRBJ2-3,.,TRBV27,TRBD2,TGTGCCAGCAGCGCCGGACTAGCTTTAGATACGCAGTATTTT,CASSAGLALDTQYF
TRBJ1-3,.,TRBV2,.,TGTGCCACATCCCCCAGGGGCTCTGGAAACACCATATATTTT,CATSPRGSGNTIYF
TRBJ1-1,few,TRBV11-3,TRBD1,TGTGCCAGCAGCGGACAGGGGAAAGCTTTCTTT,CASSGQGKAFF
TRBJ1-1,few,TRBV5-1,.,TGCGCCAGCAGCTTGGACAGGTCGAAAGCTTTCTTT,CASSLDRSKAFF
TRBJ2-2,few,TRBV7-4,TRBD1,TGTGCCAGCAGCTTACTCGAGACAGGGTACACCGGGGAGCTGTTTTTT,CASSLLETGYTGELFF
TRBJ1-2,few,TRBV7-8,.,TGTGCCAGCAGCTTAATCCCCGCAGGGGCTTACTATGGCTACACCTTC,CASSLIPAGAYYGYTF
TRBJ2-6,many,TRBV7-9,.,TGTGCCAGCAGCACAGACATTAACGTCCTGACTTTC,CASSTDINVLTF
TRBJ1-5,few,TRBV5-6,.,TGTGCCAGCAGCTTGAAGGGACTTTGGAGTCAGCCCCAGCATTTT,CASSLKGLWSQPQHF
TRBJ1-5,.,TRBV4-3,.,TGCGCCAGCAGCCAAGAGTTGGGGACTGAGTACAATCAGCCCCAGCATTTT,CASSQELGTEYNQPQHF
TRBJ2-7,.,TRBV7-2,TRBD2,TGTGCCAGCAGCTTAGGCCTAGCGGGTACTCTCTCCTACGAGCAGTACTTC,CASSLGLAGTLSYEQYF
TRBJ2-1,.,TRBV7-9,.,TGTGCCAGCAGCTTAGTCGCAAATGAGCAGTTCTTC,CASSLVANEQFF
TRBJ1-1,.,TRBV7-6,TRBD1,TGTGCCAGCAGCTTGGGACAGACGAACACTGAAGCTTTCTTT,CASSLGQTNTEAFF
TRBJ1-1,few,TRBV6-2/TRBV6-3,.,TGTGCCAGCAGACGAGATAGGACAGTTTGGAAAGGGGACACTGAAGCTTTCTTT,CASRRDRTVWKGDTEAFF
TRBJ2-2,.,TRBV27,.,TGTGCCATCTGGGCGAACACCGGGGAGCTGTTTTTT,CAIWANTGELFF
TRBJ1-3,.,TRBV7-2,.,TGTGCCAGCAGCTTACCTTCAATATTGGAAAACACCATATATTTT,CASSLPSILENTIYF
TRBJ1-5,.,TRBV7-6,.,TGTGCCAGCAGCTTATCAGGGTATGGCAATCAGCCCCAGCATTTT,CASSLSGYGNQPQHF
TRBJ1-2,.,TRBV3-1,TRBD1,TGTGCCAGCAGCCAAGATTTGGGGACAGGGAGAGGCTACACCTTC,CASSQDLGTGRGYTF
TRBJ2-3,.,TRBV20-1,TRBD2,TGCAGTGCTAGAGCAACGTTCCTAGCGGGGGGTCCAGATACGCAGTATTTT,CSARATFLAGGPDTQYF
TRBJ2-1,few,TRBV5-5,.,TGTGCCAGCAGCTTGGATGGGGCCTTCTACAATGAGCAGTTCTTC,CASSLDGAFYNEQFF
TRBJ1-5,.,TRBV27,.,TGTGCCAGCAGTTTGATGAGCAATCAGCCCCAGCATTTT,CASSLMSNQPQHF
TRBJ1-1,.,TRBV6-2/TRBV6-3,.,TGTGCCAGCAGTATCTCCAGGGACTTAAACACTGAAGCTTTCTTT,CASSISRDLNTEAFF
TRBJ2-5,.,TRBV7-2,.,TGTGCCAGCAGCTACCGGTTCCAAGAGACCCAGTACTTC,CASSYRFQETQYF
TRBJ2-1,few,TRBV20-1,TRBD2,TGCAGTGCTAAAGTAGGCCTTTCCTTACCGGGACTAGCGGTCTACAATGAGCAGTTCTTC,CSAKVGLSLPGLAVYNEQFF
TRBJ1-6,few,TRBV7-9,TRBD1,TGTGCCAGCAGCCCCCCTATGGGACAGGGGGCGGTTCGGTATAATTCACCCCTCCACTTT,CASSPPMGQGAVRYNSPLHF
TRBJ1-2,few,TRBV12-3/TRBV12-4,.,TGTGCCAGCAGTTTAAGCCCAAAAAACGGCTACACCTTC,CASSLSPKNGYTF
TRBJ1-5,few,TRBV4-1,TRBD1,TGCGCCAGCAGCCAAGAGAGGACAGGGGGAAATCAGCCCCAGCATTTT,CASSQERTGGNQPQHF
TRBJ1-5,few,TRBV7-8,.,TGTGCCAGCGGGTTCGGCACTAGCAATCAGCCCCAGCATTTT,CASGFGTSNQPQHF
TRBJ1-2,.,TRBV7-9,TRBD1,TGTGCCAGCAGCTCAGGGACAGGGCTTCGAGATGGCTACACCTTC,CASSSGTGLRDGYTF
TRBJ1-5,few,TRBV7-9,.,TGTGCCAGCAGCTTAGGGGAGGCCAATCAGCCCCAGCATTTT,CASSLGEANQPQHF
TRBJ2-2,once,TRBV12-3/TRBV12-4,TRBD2,TGTGCCAGCAGTCCGGGGGGTCCTACCGGGGAGCTGTTTTTT,CASSPGGPTGELFF
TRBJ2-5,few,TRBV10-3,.,TGTGCCATCAGTGAGTCAAGAGGTACCACTTTAGGAGAGACCCAGTACTTC,CAISESRGTTLGETQYF
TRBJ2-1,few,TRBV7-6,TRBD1,TGTGCCAGCAGCTCTGGACAGGGAATCTTAAATGAGCAGTTCTTC,CASSSGQGILNEQFF
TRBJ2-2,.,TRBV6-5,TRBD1,TGTGCCAGCAGTTACTCTGGGACAGGGGTGAACACCGGGGAGCTGTTTTTT,CASSYSGTGVNTGELFF
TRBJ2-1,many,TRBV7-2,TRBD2,TGTGCCAGCAGCTTGCGGGGGGGGTACAATGAGCAGTTCTTC,CASSLRGGYNEQFF
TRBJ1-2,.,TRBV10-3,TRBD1,TGTGCCATCAGTGACGAGATGGACAGGGGAAGAGGCTACACCTTC,CAISDEMDRGRGYTF
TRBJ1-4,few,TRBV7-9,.,TGTGCCAGCAGCCCTCCGTGGGGCGATGAAAAACTGTTTTTT,CASSPPWGDEKLFF
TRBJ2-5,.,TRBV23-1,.,TGCGCCAGCAGTCAATCGAGCTTTAGTGTACAGGACCAAGAGACCCAGTACTTC,CASSQSSFSVQDQETQYF
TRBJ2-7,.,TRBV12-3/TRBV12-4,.,TGTGCCAGCAGTCAGGGGACTTTTCCCTACGAGCAGTACTTC,CASSQGTFPYEQYF
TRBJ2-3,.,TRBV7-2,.,TGTGCCAGCAGCCTAGGACGGGGAAGCCCTAGCACAGATACGCAGTATTTT,CASSLGRGSPSTDTQYF
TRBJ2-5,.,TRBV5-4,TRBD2,TGTGCCAGCAGCTTGAGAGGAGCGGGGGGGGCCCAAGAGACCCAGTACTTC,CASSLRGAGGAQETQYF
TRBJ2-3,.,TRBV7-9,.,TGTGCCAGCAGCTTTCTATTCGGGGGTAGCACAGATACGCAGTATTTT,CASSFLFGGSTDTQYF
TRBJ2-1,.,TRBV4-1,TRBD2,TGCGCCAGCAGCCAATTAGCGGGGTCCTCCTACAATGAGCAGTTCTTC,CASSQLAGSSYNEQFF
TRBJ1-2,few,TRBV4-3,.,TGCGCCAGCAGCCCGGTATTAAACTATGGCTACACCTTC,CASSPVLNYGYTF
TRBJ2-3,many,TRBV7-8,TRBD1,TGTGCCAGCAGCTTCTACAGGGGGGTCACAGATACGCAGTATTTT,CASSFYRGVTDTQYF
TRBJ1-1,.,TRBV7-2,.,TGTGCCAGCAGCTTCAACGGTATACCTGAAGCTTTCTTT,CASSFNGIPEAFF
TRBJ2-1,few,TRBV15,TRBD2,TGTGCCACCAGCAGAGGTGGCGGACTAGCGGGGGTCGTATACAATGAGCAGTTCTTC,CATSRGGGLAGVVYNEQFF
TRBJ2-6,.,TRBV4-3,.,TGCGCCAGCAGCCTTCCCCCGTACTCTGGGGCCAACGTCCTGACTTTC,CASSLPPYSGANVLTF
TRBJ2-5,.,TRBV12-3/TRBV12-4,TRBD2,TGTGCCAGCAGTTTAGGCGGTAGCGGGGGGATTCTGCTAGAGACCCAGTACTTC,CASSLGGSGGILLETQYF
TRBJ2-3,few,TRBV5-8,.,TGTGCCAGCAGCACGGAGGTGTGGGACGTTTATAGCACAGATACGCAGTATTTT,CASSTEVWDVYSTDTQYF